A selection of T cell receptor beta chains follows, all from one sample in a study of T cell responses to AZD1222 COVID-19 vaccine. Clones were sequenced by immunoSEQ multiplex PCR, and TCRdb holds only the in-frame ones, with some missing. The sample includes 160,000 or so clones, 92% of them seen just once. Sequencing was performed on peripheral blood, taken on day 0 of MenACWY control vaccination. The receptors originated from an adult in good health. CDR3s include the opening cysteine and the closing phenylalanine or tryptophan. A D gene is named only where the DNA matches it firmly. Rows give clone size only sometimes, using once, few, many, or a class for an expanded clone.

CDR3 protein: CASSIVGLAGIYEQFF
CDR3 DNA: TGTGCCAGTAGTATAGTGGGACTAGCGGGAATCTATGAGCAGTTCTTC
clone size: NA
D gene: TRBD2
J gene: TRBJ2-1
V gene: TRBV19

CDR3 protein: CAWSERITAVYGYTF
CDR3 DNA: TGTGCCTGGAGTGAACGGATCACAGCCGTCTATGGCTACACCTTC
clone size: NA
D gene: NA
J gene: TRBJ1-2
V gene: TRBV30

CDR3 protein: CASSLWAGANYGYTF
CDR3 DNA: TGCGCCAGCAGCCTCTGGGCAGGAGCTAACTATGGCTACACCTTC
clone size: once
D gene: NA
J gene: TRBJ1-2
V gene: TRBV5-1

CDR3 protein: CASSESEAGGANEQFF
CDR3 DNA: TGCGCCAGCAGTGAGTCGGAAGCGGGAGGTGCCAATGAGCAGTTCTTC
clone size: NA
D gene: TRBD2
J gene: TRBJ2-1
V gene: TRBV10-1

CDR3 protein: CASSELGQTGHEQFF
CDR3 DNA: TGTGCCAGCAGTGAATTGGGTCAGACAGGCCATGAGCAGTTCTTC
clone size: NA
D gene: NA
J gene: TRBJ2-1
V gene: TRBV25-1

CDR3 protein: CASMALNTEAFF
CDR3 DNA: TGTGCCAGTATGGCATTGAACACTGAAGCTTTCTTT
clone size: few
D gene: NA
J gene: TRBJ1-1
V gene: TRBV19

CDR3 protein: CATSDTSEPYEQYF
CDR3 DNA: TGTGCCACCAGTGATACCTCCGAACCCTACGAGCAGTACTTC
clone size: NA
D gene: NA
J gene: TRBJ2-7
V gene: TRBV24-1

CDR3 protein: CASSLEGLSNSPLHF
CDR3 DNA: TGTGCCAGCAGCTTGGAGGGACTTTCTAATTCACCCCTCCACTTT
clone size: NA
D gene: NA
J gene: TRBJ1-6
V gene: TRBV5-5

CDR3 protein: CASSHQPYRGRNYGYTF
CDR3 DNA: TGTGCCAGCAGCCACCAACCCTACAGGGGACGTAACTATGGCTACACCTTC
clone size: NA
D gene: TRBD1
J gene: TRBJ1-2
V gene: TRBV7-2

CDR3 protein: CASSIEGGNQPQHF
CDR3 DNA: TGTGCCAGTAGTATCGAGGGGGGCAATCAGCCCCAGCATTTT
clone size: NA
D gene: NA
J gene: TRBJ1-5
V gene: TRBV19

CDR3 protein: CAAMGARDYGTDTQYF
CDR3 DNA: TGTGCCGCCATGGGGGCGCGGGACTATGGGACAGATACGCAGTATTTT
clone size: NA
D gene: NA
J gene: TRBJ2-3
V gene: TRBV10-3

CDR3 protein: CASSVGFGATNEKLFF
CDR3 DNA: TGTGCCAGCAGCGTCGGTTTCGGGGCAACTAATGAAAAACTGTTTTTT
clone size: once
D gene: NA
J gene: TRBJ1-4
V gene: TRBV9

CDR3 protein: CASSPGLAGYEQYF
CDR3 DNA: TGTGCCAGCAGCCCCGGACTAGCGGGATACGAGCAGTACTTC
clone size: NA
D gene: TRBD2
J gene: TRBJ2-7
V gene: TRBV2

CDR3 protein: CASSPLTGGRDEKLFF
CDR3 DNA: TGTGCCAGCTCACCCCTGACAGGGGGCCGCGATGAAAAACTGTTTTTT
clone size: NA
D gene: TRBD1
J gene: TRBJ1-4
V gene: TRBV18

CDR3 protein: CAVSPGRVNEKLFF
CDR3 DNA: TGTGCCGTCTCCCCGGGACGGGTTAATGAAAAACTGTTTTTT
clone size: NA
D gene: NA
J gene: TRBJ1-4
V gene: TRBV10-3

CDR3 protein: CASSLGTSGEQFF
CDR3 DNA: TGTGCCAGCAGTTTAGGGACTAGCGGTGAGCAGTTCTTC
clone size: NA
D gene: TRBD2
J gene: TRBJ2-1
V gene: TRBV27

CDR3 protein: CASSQGTLLGRTGELFF
CDR3 DNA: TGTGCCAGCAGCCAGGGGACACTCCTAGGAAGGACCGGGGAGCTGTTTTTT
clone size: NA
D gene: NA
J gene: TRBJ2-2
V gene: TRBV5-6

CDR3 protein: CASRDGPPSPLHF
CDR3 DNA: TGTGCCAGCAGGGACGGGCCCCCAAGTCCCCTCCACTTT
clone size: once
D gene: NA
J gene: TRBJ1-6
V gene: TRBV28

CDR3 protein: CASSLRQGGTEAFF
CDR3 DNA: TGCGCCAGCAGCTTACGACAGGGTGGCACTGAAGCTTTCTTT
clone size: once
D gene: TRBD1
J gene: TRBJ1-1
V gene: TRBV5-1

CDR3 protein: CASSSREDTEAFF
CDR3 DNA: TGTGCCAGCAGTTCCCGGGAGGACACTGAAGCTTTCTTT
clone size: NA
D gene: NA
J gene: TRBJ1-1
V gene: TRBV12-3/TRBV12-4

CDR3 protein: CASSIGGGGRSQPQHF
CDR3 DNA: TGTGCCAGTAGTATAGGGGGTGGGGGCCGTAGCCAGCCCCAGCATTTT
clone size: once
D gene: NA
J gene: TRBJ1-5
V gene: TRBV19

CDR3 protein: CASSLTILGDLNTEAFF
CDR3 DNA: TGTGCCAGCAGCTTAACGATCCTTGGGGACTTGAACACTGAAGCTTTCTTT
clone size: NA
D gene: NA
J gene: TRBJ1-1
V gene: TRBV7-3

CDR3 protein: CASSQGVTVGGYGYTF
CDR3 DNA: TGCGCCAGCAGCCAAGGTGTCACGGTCGGGGGCTATGGCTACACCTTC
clone size: NA
D gene: NA
J gene: TRBJ1-2
V gene: TRBV4-1

CDR3 protein: CASSSLLGSVGNTIYF
CDR3 DNA: TGTGCCAGCAGCTCGCTCTTGGGGTCCGTAGGAAACACCATATATTTT
clone size: NA
D gene: NA
J gene: TRBJ1-3
V gene: TRBV7-9

CDR3 protein: CASSASLPGQAGTGELFF
CDR3 DNA: TGTGCCAGCAGTGCAAGTCTCCCGGGACAGGCCGGCACCGGGGAGCTGTTTTTT
clone size: NA
D gene: TRBD1
J gene: TRBJ2-2
V gene: TRBV6-1